This T cell receptor (beta chain) was found in a study of T cell repertoires in cytomegalovirus infection. Study context: A matching HLA type, together with CMV infection, was signaled by public TCR beta signatures. Study results and caveats: Clonotype analysis showed dominance of the ex vivo response by HLA-C-restricted CMV-specific TCR beta clonotypes. Carriage of CMV together with the relevant HLA was identifiable through cumulative public TCR beta family frequency.

V was trimmed by 5 bases and J by 9 bases, leaving 11 bases between them. Germline CDR1 reads MNHEY; CDR2 reads SVGEGT. This CDR3 is built from 12 residues. This clonotype was counted at least ten times. Its antigen is unidentified. In TCRdb, the reads were re-called with MiXCR into one record per CDR3 protein. The sample comprises about 230,000 distinct CDR3 sequences, roughly 23% of which are singletons, and 15% to 20% rests with the top ten. This clonotype was obtained from a human donor in good health (CMV status not recorded). Some clones in this sample may be carry-over from other donors' samples. Sequenced: CD8+ T cells from PBMCs. The chain is built from TRBV6-2 or TRBV6-3 and TRBJ1-5, with D hard to call. The CDR3 spells CASSKGDWPQHF. For the CDR3, the DNA is TGTGCCAGCAGTAAGGGCGATTGGCCCCAGCATTTT.